This TCR beta chain was captured by sequencing in a study of blood T cells in healthy people across ages. The overall study: Roughly one uniquely barcoded beta molecule per two T cells was captured. Whole-study findings and limits: Diversity figures derived from one million T cells were judged to underestimate the true value.

The CDR3 sequence is 16 residues long. The germline CDR1 and CDR2 sequences are SGHAT and FQNNGV. A note on this clonotype: Its antigen is unknown.

PCR was performed a second time for about 7 to 11 cycles using a sample-barcoded 5' primer and a J-beta primer mix. Each cDNA molecule was tagged by a template-switch adaptor with 12 random nucleotides. Each of the samples gave a minimum of 2.5 million paired-end reads that contained CDR3. Using its own MiXCR run on the 5' RACE reads, TCRdb lists one record per CDR3 protein. Of hundreds of thousands of distinct CDR3 sequences listed, about 44% are singletons. This chain links TRBV11-2 with TRBJ2-7; 13 positions match TRBD2. The J call is in doubt because the DNA end fits TRBJ2-5 better. This receptor was identified in a man under 40 in good health. The sequencing sample was made of blood. CDR3 DNA: TGTGCCAGCAGCTCCTGGACTAGCGGGAGCGGGGAGACCCAGTACTTC. Translating gives CASSSWTSGSGETQYF.